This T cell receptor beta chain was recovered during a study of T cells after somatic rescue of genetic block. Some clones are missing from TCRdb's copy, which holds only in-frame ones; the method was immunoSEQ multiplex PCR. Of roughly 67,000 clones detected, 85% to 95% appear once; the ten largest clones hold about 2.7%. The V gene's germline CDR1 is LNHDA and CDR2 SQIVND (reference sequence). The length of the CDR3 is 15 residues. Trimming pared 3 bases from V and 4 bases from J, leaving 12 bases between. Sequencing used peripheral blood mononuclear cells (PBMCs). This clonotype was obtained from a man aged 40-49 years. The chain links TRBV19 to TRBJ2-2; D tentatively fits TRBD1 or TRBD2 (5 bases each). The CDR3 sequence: CASSISGTSTGELFF. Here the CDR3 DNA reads TGTGCCAGTAGTATCTCTGGGACGAGCACCGGGGAGCTGTTTTTT. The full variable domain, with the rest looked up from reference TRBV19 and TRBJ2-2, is DGGITQSPKYLFRKEGQNVTLSCEQNLNHDAMYWYRQDPGQGLRLIYYSQIVNDFQKGDIAEGYSVSREKKESFPLTVTSAQKNPTAFYLCASSISGTSTGELFFGEGSRLTVL.